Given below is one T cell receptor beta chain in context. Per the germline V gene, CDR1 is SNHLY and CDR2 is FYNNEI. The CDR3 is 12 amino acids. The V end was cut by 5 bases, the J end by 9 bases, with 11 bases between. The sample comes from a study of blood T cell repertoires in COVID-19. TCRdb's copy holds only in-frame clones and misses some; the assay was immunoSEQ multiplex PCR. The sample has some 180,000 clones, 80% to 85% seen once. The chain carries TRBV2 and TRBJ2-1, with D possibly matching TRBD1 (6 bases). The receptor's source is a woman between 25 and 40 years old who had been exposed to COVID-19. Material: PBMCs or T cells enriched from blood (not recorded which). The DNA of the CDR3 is TGTGCCAGCAGTCGACAGGTCAGTGAGCAGTTCTTC. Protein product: CASSRQVSEQFF.